Below, 16 T cell receptor beta chains from the same sample are listed, as sequenced in a study of T cells expressing NK-cell markers. TCRdb re-analyzed the 5' RACE reads; it lists each CDR3 protein once, without DNA. The sample includes some 440,000 distinct CDR3 sequences. Material for sequencing was blood T cells: a sorted CD56 or NKG2C T cell subset, CD4+ or CD8+ T cells, or bulk PBMC T cells (not recorded which). Receptor source: a woman in her fifties or sixties in good health.

The V call is TRBV7-9, the J call TRBJ2-1; lacking DNA, the TRBD2 call made by TCRdb goes unchecked. CDR3 length: 14 amino acids. Germline V gene lookup returns CDR1 SEHNR and CDR2 FQNEAQ (reference sequence). CDR3 in amino acids: CASSPFSVDNEQFF.

This chain connects TRBV7-9 to TRBJ2-2. From germline, CDR1 is SEHNR and CDR2 FQNEAQ (reference sequence). This CDR3 is 15 amino acids long. The chain's CDR3 is CASSLVRTKPVELFF.

V usage is TRBV29-1 and J usage is TRBJ2-3; TCRdb proposes TRBD1, but this gene call is untestable without DNA. The germline V gene encodes CDR1 SQVTM and CDR2 ANQGSEA. This CDR3 is 13 amino acids long. The CDR3 loop is CSVGGGAGDTQYF.

V usage is TRBV15 and J usage is TRBJ1-2; the TCRdb call, TRBD1, lacks DNA for checking. The germline V gene encodes CDR1 LNHNV and CDR2 YYDKDF (reference sequence). The CDR3 loop spans 18 amino acids. CDR3 sequence reads: CATSRDSYPGQVVYGYTF.

The chain links TRBV10-3 to TRBJ2-3; TCRdb selects TRBD1, and the lack of DNA leaves this call unchecked. The CDR3 totals 16 residues. Germline CDR1 is ENHRY and CDR2 is SYGVKD. CDR3 sequence: CATGGEGQVITDTQYF.

The chain has TRBV27 and TRBJ2-1; the TCRdb D gene call, TRBD1, has no DNA to confirm it. From germline, CDR1 is MNHEY and CDR2 SMNVEV (reference sequence). This CDR3 is built from 13 residues. CDR3 sequence reads: CASSLLGDNEQFF.

The chain employs TRBV5-1 and TRBJ2-7. The CDR3 covers 11 residues. The germline CDR1 and CDR2 sequences are SGHRS and YFSETQ. The CDR3 sequence is CASSFAYEQYF.

The chain uses TRBV12-3 or TRBV12-4 and TRBJ1-6; TCRdb calls TRBD1, which cannot be checked without DNA. The CDR3 is made up of 15 amino acids. CDR3: CASSLQGLYNSPLHF.

The chain couples TRBV20-1 to TRBJ2-2; TCRdb lists TRBD2, though no DNA is available to test this call. This CDR3 spans 15 amino acids. Germline V gene sequence: CDR1 DFQATT, CDR2 SNEGSKA (reference sequence). The chain's CDR3 is CSARVEGRDTGELFF.

The chain joins TRBV5-1 to TRBJ2-1; TCRdb's D call of TRBD1 is untestable without DNA. CDR1 is SGHRS, CDR2 YFSETQ, per germline. The CDR3 sequence is 15 residues long. The CDR3 loop reads CASSQRQGAGDEQFF. The complete variable domain, with remaining parts taken from reference TRBV5-1 and TRBJ2-1, reads KAGVTQTPRYLIKTRGQQVTLSCSPISGHRSVSWYQQTPGQGLQFLFEYFSETQRNKGNFPGRFSGRQFSNSRSEMNVSTLELGDSALYLCASSQRQGAGDEQFFGPGTRLTVL.

The gene calls are TRBV6-1 and TRBJ2-4. The CDR3 consists of 14 residues. In germline, CDR1 is MNHNS, CDR2 SASEGT. The CDR3 sequence is CASSEVLAKNIQYF.

This rearrangement joins TRBV2 to TRBJ2-1; absent DNA, TCRdb's TRBD2 call cannot be checked. This CDR3 spans 16 amino acids. The germline V gene has CDR1 SNHLY and CDR2 FYNNEI. The CDR3 loop is CASSESPPGLVNEQFF.

The chain has TRBV9 and TRBJ2-5. Germline V gene sequence: CDR1 SGDLS, CDR2 YYNGEE. The length of the CDR3 is 14 residues. Here the CDR3 reads CASSGGVGRETQYF. Using reference TRBV9 and TRBJ2-5 for the parts outside the CDR3, the full variable domain is DSGVTQTPKHLITATGQRVTLRCSPRSGDLSVYWYQQSLDQGLQFLIQYYNGEERAKGNILERFSAQQFPDLHSELNLSSLELGDSALYFCASSGGVGRETQYFGPGTRLLVL.

This chain links TRBV27 with TRBJ2-7; lacking DNA, the TRBD1 call made by TCRdb goes unchecked. Germline CDR1 reads MNHEY; CDR2 reads SMNVEV (reference sequence). The CDR3 length is 16 residues. The CDR3 region is CASSLTGQGRFYEQYF.

The V gene is TRBV6-5, the J gene TRBJ2-3; no DNA is available, so the TRBD2 call from TCRdb remains unchecked. CDR1 is MNHEY, CDR2 SVGAGI, per germline. The CDR3 is 14 residues long. CDR3 sequence: CASKRGGAADTQYF.

This rearrangement joins TRBV5-1 to TRBJ2-5; TCRdb's assignment of TRBD2 cannot be checked, as there is no DNA. CDR1 is SGHRS, CDR2 YFSETQ, per germline. This CDR3 spans 16 amino acids. This CDR3 reads CASSSSGRVLQETQYF.